This T cell receptor (beta chain) was observed in a study of cytomegalovirus exposure and HLA in healthy donors. Germline V gene lookup returns CDR1 SGHDN and CDR2 FVKESK. Trimming pared 4 bases from V and 8 bases from J, leaving 20 bases between. The CDR3 runs 15 residues. The PCR had 60 Vbeta and 13 Jbeta primers. This table comes from immunoSEQ multiplex PCR, and its TCRdb copy is limited to in-frame clones, with some not included. This table holds about 160,000 clones, 65% to 85% found once. This sequence was found in a woman aged 50 to 65 in good health and CMV-seropositive. The specimen was PBMCs. The genes are TRBV14 and TRBJ1-2, with D tentatively TRBD1 (6 bases). CDR3 protein: CASSPPTGRGWGYTF. In nucleotides, the CDR3 is TGTGCCAGCAGCCCCCCCACTGGCAGGGGTTGGGGCTACACCTTC.